The clone carrying this T cell receptor beta chain was seen more than once but under ten times. Study processing details: Counts of nucleated cells, estimated from reference gene primer amplification, were obtained. Sequenced by immunoSEQ multiplex PCR; TCRdb stores in-frame clones only, minus some. V, J and clone size derive from that table, while D and trimming were established from the DNA sequence. The sample contains about 200,000 clones, approximately 81% of which appear only once. This sample was included in a study of blood T cell repertoires in COVID-19. Study summary: Donors in the United States, Italy and Spain gave samples during acute or convalescent COVID-19. T cells, B-cell-depleted T cells, or PBMCs supplied cDNA or gDNA.

V dropped 1 base and J dropped 2; count of bases not matched to a gene: 6. The germline V gene has CDR1 LGHDT and CDR2 YNNKEL (reference sequence). The CDR3 sequence is 16 residues long. The chain is built from TRBV3-1 (or the pseudogene TRBV3-2) and TRBJ2-5; 8 positions match TRBD2. The receptor's source is an elderly woman with acute or convalescent COVID-19. The sequenced sample consisted of peripheral blood. In DNA form, the CDR3 reads TGTGCCAGCAGCCAAGCTGGTCGGGAGGGACAAGAGACCCAGTACTTC. Protein: CASSQAGREGQETQYF.